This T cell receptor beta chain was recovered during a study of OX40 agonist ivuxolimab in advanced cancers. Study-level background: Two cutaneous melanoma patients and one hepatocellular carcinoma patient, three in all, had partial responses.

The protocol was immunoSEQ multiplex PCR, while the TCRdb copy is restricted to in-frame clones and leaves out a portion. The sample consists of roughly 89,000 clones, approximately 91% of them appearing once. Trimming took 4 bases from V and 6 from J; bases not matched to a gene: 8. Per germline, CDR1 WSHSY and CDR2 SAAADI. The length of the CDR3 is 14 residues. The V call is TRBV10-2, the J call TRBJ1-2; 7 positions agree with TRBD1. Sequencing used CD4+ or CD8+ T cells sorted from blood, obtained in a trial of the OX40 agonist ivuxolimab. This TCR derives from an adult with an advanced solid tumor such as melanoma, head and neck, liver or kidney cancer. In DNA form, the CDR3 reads TGCGCCAGCAGTGGGACCGACAGGGTAAATGGCTACACCTTC. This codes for CASSGTDRVNGYTF.